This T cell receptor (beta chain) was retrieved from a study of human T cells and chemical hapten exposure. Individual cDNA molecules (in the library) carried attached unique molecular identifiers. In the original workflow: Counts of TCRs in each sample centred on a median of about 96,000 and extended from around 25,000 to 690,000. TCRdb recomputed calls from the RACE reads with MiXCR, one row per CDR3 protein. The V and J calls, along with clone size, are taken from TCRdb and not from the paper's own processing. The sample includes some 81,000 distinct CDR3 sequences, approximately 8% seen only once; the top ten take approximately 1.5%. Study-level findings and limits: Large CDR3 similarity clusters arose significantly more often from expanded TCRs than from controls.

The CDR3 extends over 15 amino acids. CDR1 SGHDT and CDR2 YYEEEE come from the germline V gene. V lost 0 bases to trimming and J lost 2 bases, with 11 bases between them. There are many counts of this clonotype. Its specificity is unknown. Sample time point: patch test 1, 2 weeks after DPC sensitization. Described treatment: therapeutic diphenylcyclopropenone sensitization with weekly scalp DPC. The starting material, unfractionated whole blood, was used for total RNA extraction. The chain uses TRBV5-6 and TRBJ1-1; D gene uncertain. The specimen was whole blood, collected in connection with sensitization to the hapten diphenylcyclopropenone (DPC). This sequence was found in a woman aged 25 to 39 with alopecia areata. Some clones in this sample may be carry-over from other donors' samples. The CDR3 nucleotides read TGTGCCAGCAGCTTGGCTTATCGACCTAACACTGAAGCTTTCTTT. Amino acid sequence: CASSLAYRPNTEAFF.